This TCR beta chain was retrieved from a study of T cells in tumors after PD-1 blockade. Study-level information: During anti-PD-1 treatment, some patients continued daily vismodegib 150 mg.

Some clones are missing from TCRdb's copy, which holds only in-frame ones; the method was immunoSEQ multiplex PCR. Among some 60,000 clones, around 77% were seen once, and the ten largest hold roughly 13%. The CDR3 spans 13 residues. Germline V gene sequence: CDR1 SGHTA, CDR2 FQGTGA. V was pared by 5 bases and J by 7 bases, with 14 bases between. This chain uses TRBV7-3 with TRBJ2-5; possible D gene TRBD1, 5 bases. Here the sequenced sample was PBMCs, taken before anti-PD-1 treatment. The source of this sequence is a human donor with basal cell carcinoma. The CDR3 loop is CASSLGPPRTQYF. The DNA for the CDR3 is TGTGCCAGCAGCCTGGGGCCGCCCCGGACCCAGTACTTC.